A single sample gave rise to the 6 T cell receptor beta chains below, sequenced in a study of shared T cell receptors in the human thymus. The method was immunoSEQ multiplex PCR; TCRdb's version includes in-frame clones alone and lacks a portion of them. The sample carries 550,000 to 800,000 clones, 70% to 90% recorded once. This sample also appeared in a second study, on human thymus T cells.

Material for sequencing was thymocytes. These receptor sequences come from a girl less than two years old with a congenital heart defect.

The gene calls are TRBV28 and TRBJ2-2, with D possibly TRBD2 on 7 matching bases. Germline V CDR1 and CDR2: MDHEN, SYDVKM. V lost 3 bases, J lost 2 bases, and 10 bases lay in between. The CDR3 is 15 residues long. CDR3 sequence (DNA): TGTGCCAGCAGTTTCGGGGGGCTAAACACCGGGGAGCTGTTTTTT. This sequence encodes CASSFGGLNTGELFF.

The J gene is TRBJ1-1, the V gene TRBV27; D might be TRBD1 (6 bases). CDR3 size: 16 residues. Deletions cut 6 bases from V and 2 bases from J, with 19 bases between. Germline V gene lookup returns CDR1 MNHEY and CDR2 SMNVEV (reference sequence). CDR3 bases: TGTGCCAGCAGCTTGGGAGCTAGGGGGAATAACACTGAAGCTTTCTTT. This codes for CASSLGARGNNTEAFF.

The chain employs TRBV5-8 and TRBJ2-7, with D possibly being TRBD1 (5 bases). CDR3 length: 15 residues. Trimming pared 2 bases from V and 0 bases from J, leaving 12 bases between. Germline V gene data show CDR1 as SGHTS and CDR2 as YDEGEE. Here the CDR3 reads CASSFPDRNSYEQYF. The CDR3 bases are TGTGCCAGCAGCTTCCCCGACAGAAACTCCTACGAGCAGTACTTC.

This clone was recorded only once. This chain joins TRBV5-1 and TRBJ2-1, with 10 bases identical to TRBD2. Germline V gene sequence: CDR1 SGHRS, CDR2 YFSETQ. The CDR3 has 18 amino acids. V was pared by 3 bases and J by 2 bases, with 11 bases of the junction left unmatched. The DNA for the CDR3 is TGCGCCAGCAGCTCCTCATCTAGCGGGGGAGACACCTACAATGAGCAGTTCTTC. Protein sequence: CASSSSSSGGDTYNEQFF.

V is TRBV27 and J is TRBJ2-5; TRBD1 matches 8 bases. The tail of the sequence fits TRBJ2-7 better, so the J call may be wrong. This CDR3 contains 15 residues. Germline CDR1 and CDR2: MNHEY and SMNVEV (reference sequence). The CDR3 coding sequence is TGTGCCAGCAGTTCTGGACAGGGAACCCTCTACGAGCAGTACTTC. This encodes CASSSGQGTLYEQYF.

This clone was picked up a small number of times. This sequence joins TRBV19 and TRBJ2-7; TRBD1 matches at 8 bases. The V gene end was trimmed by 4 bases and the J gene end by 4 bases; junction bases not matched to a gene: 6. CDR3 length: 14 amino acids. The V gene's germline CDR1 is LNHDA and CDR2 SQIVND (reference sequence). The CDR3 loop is CASSNRDRSYEQYF. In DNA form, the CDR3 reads TGTGCCAGTAGTAACCGGGACAGGAGTTACGAGCAGTACTTC.